This T cell receptor (beta chain) appears in the sequencing data of a study of Ad26.COV2.S vaccination and SARS-CoV-2 variants listed by TCRdb under 2021. For context, the study as a whole: Vaccine-arm donors were drawn from COV1001, a multicentre, randomized, double-blind, placebo-controlled phase I-IIa trial of Ad26.COV2.S in healthy adults. Ad26.COV2.S was given intramuscularly at 5x10^10 or 1x10^11 viral particles, as a single shot or as two shots 56 days apart. TCRbeta repertoire sequencing was used to assess the specificity and breadth of SARS-CoV-2-reactive T cell receptors after Ad26.COV2.S vaccination. The TCR-sequenced set comprised approximately 30 samples: about 19 Ad26.COV2.S vaccine recipients, 5 placebo recipients and 8 SARS-CoV-2 convalescent individuals. Participants in the trial were split at random into five groups of five each, receiving low-dose or high-dose Ad26.COV2.S once or twice, or else placebo on both occasions. Investigators did not know the trial group allocation while performing experiments and assessing outcomes.

Comments on this clone: It has no known antigen specificity. No clone much larger than this one lies a single base away; base qualities are absent.

General findings and caveats noted by the study authors: After vaccination, substantial breadth of spike-specific CD8+ and CD4+ T cell responses was reported. According to the authors, total T cell responses may have been underestimated by the TCR breadth and depth analyses. The study was not powered to compare responses between vaccine doses or regimens. Ad26.COV2.S recipients had higher spike-specific TCR breadth than placebo recipients (P = 0.0014). Non-spike TCR breadth was comparable between vaccine and placebo recipients, consistent with the vaccine containing only spike.

CDR1 and CDR2, per the germline V gene, are SGHTA and FQGNSA. From cysteine to phenylalanine, the CDR3 is 16 amino acids long. The only DNA kept is the CDR3, 48 bases in frame from the first base. From V the trimming removes 8 bases and from J it removes 3 bases, while the gene matches leave 13 bases of the junction unaccounted for. The treatment or condition tag for this specimen amounts to: around 19 received Ad26.COV2.S at low or high dose, single or two shots; about five received placebo; per-sample allocation not given. For vaccine and placebo recipients, repertoires were sequenced using samples collected on day 63 after the first injection. In Cohort 1b, around 23 adults aged 18-55 years were enrolled at a single site in Boston, USA, between 29 July and 7 August 2020. As a vaccine, Ad26.COV2.S was a replication-incompetent adenovirus type 26 vector that expressed a prefusion-stabilized SARS-CoV-2 spike protein derived from the original Wuhan strain.

The immunoSEQ Assay was used to sequence TCRbeta CDR3 regions. After extraction, genomic DNA underwent amplification by bias-controlled multiplex PCR, followed by high-throughput sequencing. On the study's bioinformatics: Collapsing and filtering of sequences were performed to quantify the absolute abundance of each unique TCRbeta CDR3 region. T cell fraction was estimated by normalizing TCRbeta template counts to usable DNA, with usable DNA measured through amplification of reference genes found in all nucleated cells. Repertoire TCRs were annotated as SARS-CoV-2-specific by exact matching of V gene, CDR3 amino acid sequence and J gene to a known reactive TCR set. The reference SARS-CoV-2 TCR set came from MIRA and was filtered for enrichment in COVID-19-positive ImmuneCODE repertoires, removing public or cross-reactive TCRs. Drawing on the MIRA antigens, annotated TCRs were analysed further at the level of specific ORF or position within ORF. Breadth was defined as the number of annotated unique rearrangements divided by the total number of unique productive rearrangements, and depth was defined as the summed frequency of the annotated unique rearrangements. TCR breadth was compared between groups using two-sided Wilcoxon rank-sum tests. This immuneACCESS table, as held by TCRdb, lists in-frame sequences with V and J called but not all clones. Of the missing ones, under half trace to an unresolved V gene in checked studies; the others have no known cause. The V and J calls and clone size are taken from that table; D and trimming were inferred from the DNA. The sample has 510,000 or so clones on record, about 83% of them singletons. The top ten clones comprise roughly 13% of the sample.

The chain was built from TRBV7-2 and TRBJ1-5; 7 junctional bases match TRBD1. The TCR sequence derives from a person between 18 and 65 years old who received the Ad26.COV2.S COVID-19 vaccine or a placebo. Sequencing used peripheral blood, obtained in a trial of Ad26.COV2.S vaccine versus placebo. The CDR3 amino acid sequence is: CASSLPPTGVNQPQHF. The DNA sequence is given as TGTGCCAGCTCCCTCCCCCCAACAGGGGTCAATCAGCCCCAGCATTTT.